This entry lists 10 T cell receptor beta chains sequenced from one sample in a study of response to subunit inactivated influenza vaccine. TCRdb recomputed calls from the RT-PCR reads with MiXCR, one row per CDR3 protein. The repertoire holds 500,000 to 550,000 distinct CDR3 sequences, with around a quarter as singletons. These data also formed part of another study, on T cells expressing NK-cell markers. From that second work: Scientists made TCR beta cDNA using 5'RACE template switching with UMIs.

The source was CD4+ T cells sorted from PBMCs, collected roughly 12 days after vaccination. Receptor source: a man in his fifties who received an inactivated influenza vaccine.

The chain combines TRBV12-3 or TRBV12-4 with TRBJ1-4, with TRBD1 as a possible D gene (5 bases). The V gene lost 5 bases and the J gene lost 5 bases, with 9 bases spanning the gap. The CDR3 consists of 13 residues. The CDR3 coding sequence is TGTGCCAGCAGTAACGGGGGAAATGAAAAACTGTTTTTT. This codes for CASSNGGNEKLFF.

A remark on this clonotype: A read error may be the cause here, since a much bigger clone is one base away. V and J are TRBV14 and TRBJ2-5; D gene uncertain. The CDR3 contains 12 residues. Per the germline V gene, CDR1 is SGHDN and CDR2 is FVKESK. CDR3 protein: CVSSRYQETQYF. The CDR3 DNA reads TGTGTCAGCAGTAGATACCAAGAGACCCAGTACTTC.

The chain has TRBV7-2 and TRBJ1-2, with D possibly being TRBD1 (5 bases). This CDR3 spans 16 amino acids. Germline CDR1 reads SGHTA; CDR2 reads FQGNSA. The V end was cut by 5 bases, the J end by 4 bases, with 20 bases between. The CDR3 here is CASSTTYRDRAYGYTF. CDR3 coding DNA: TGTGCCAGCAGCACTACGTACCGGGACCGAGCCTATGGCTACACCTTC.

The J gene is TRBJ1-2, the V gene TRBV5-6; perhaps TRBD1 as D (5 bases). CDR3 length: 13 residues. V gave up 5 bases and J gave up 3 bases, with 11 bases separating them. Germline V gives CDR1 SGHDT, CDR2 YYEEEE. The CDR3 spells CASRRGPDYGYTF. CDR3 coding DNA: TGTGCCAGCAGACGGGGACCGGACTATGGCTACACCTTC.

The chain couples TRBV5-1 to TRBJ2-5; 8 positions match TRBD1. V was pared by 3 bases and J by 5 bases, with 9 bases of the junction left unmatched. CDR3 length equals 15 residues. Germline values: CDR1 SGHRS, CDR2 YFSETQ. CDR3 loop: CASSSTPTGEETQYF. CDR3 bases: TGCGCCAGCAGCTCCACTCCGACAGGGGAGGAGACCCAGTACTTC.

The gene calls are TRBV7-8 and TRBJ1-3, with 10 positions matching TRBD1. Germline V gives CDR1 SGHVS, CDR2 FQNEAQ. The V segment lost 5 bases and the J segment 2 bases; nucleotides outside the gene matches: 6. This CDR3 has 16 amino acids. The DNA of the CDR3 is TGTGCCAGCAGCGCCGAGACAGGGGGCGCTGGAAACACCATATATTTT. Residues: CASSAETGGAGNTIYF.

This clonotype has more than one count but fewer than ten. The V and J genes are TRBV4-2 and TRBJ1-5, with TRBD1 as a possible D gene (5 bases). V dropped 6 bases and J dropped 5 bases, with 17 bases sitting between them. This CDR3 comprises 15 residues. Per germline, CDR1 LGHNA and CDR2 YNFKEQ. CDR3 nucleotide sequence: TGTGCCAGCAGTCAGGCGGGGGGAAGAGATCAGCCCCAGCATTTT. Its protein is CASSQAGGRDQPQHF.

This rearrangement joins TRBV11-3 to TRBJ2-2; D call uncertain. The CDR3 has 14 residues. V was shortened by 4 bases and J by 2 bases, with 8 bases between the two germline ends. The germline V gene has CDR1 SGHNT and CDR2 YENEEA. The CDR3 DNA reads TGTGCCAGCAGCTCCGCAGCCAACACCGGGGAGCTGTTTTTT. Encoded protein: CASSSAANTGELFF.

The chain couples TRBV20-1 to TRBJ2-7; D is perhaps TRBD2 (6 bases). The germline gives CDR1 DFQATT, CDR2 SNEGSKA (reference sequence). CDR3 length: 12 residues. Trimming took off 4 bases at V and 5 bases at J, with 12 bases between the two ends. CDR3 region: CSAILAAHEQYF. The CDR3 DNA sequence: TGCAGTGCTATACTAGCAGCCCACGAGCAGTACTTC.

V usage is TRBV30 and J usage is TRBJ1-6, with TRBD1 matching 9 bases. The germline V gene encodes CDR1 GTSNPN and CDR2 SVGIG (reference sequence). The CDR3 loop spans 13 amino acids. Trimming at V came to 1 base and at J to 10 bases, leaving 2 bases not matched to a gene. In nucleotides, the CDR3 is TGTGCCTGGAGTGGGGGACAGGGATCACCCCTCCACTTT. Encoded protein: CAWSGGQGSPLHF. Drawing the rest from reference TRBV30 and TRBJ1-6, the complete variable domain is SQTIHQWPATLVQPVGSPLSLECTVEGTSNPNLYWYRQAAGRGLQLLFYSVGIGQISSEVPQNLSASRPQDRQFILSSKKLLLSDSGFYLCAWSGGQGSPLHFGNGTRLTVT.